This T cell receptor beta chain emerged from a study of sequential checkpoint blockade in melanoma. About the study: Maintenance nivolumab came after either treatment sequence.

In its sample, this clone was seen a few times. Only in-frame clones appear in the TCRdb table, and some are missing; sequencing was by immunoSEQ multiplex PCR. The table shows roughly 23,000 clones, with less than 75% occurring only once. V lost 7 bases, J lost 5 bases, and 5 bases stayed unmatched. Germline CDR1 is MNHEY and CDR2 is SVGAGI. The CDR3 covers 14 residues. The sample's treatment: randomized to nivolumab then ipilimumab (arm A) or the reverse (arm B). PBMC sorting kept live CD3+CD8+ cells without CD19 or CD56. The TCR sequence derives from a human donor with melanoma. Sequencing used CD8+ T cells sorted from blood (inferred from file names), obtained from a patient given nivolumab and ipilimumab in sequence. This chain uses TRBV6-5 with TRBJ2-7; 13 bases line up with TRBD2. CDR3 in amino acids: CASNKGLAGDEQYV. The CDR3 DNA is TGTGCCAGCAACAAAGGACTAGCGGGGGACGAGCAGTACGTC.